This is a list of T cell receptor beta chains from one sample in a study of T cells in localized non-small cell lung cancer. TCRdb keeps only in-frame clones here, not all; method: immunoSEQ multiplex PCR. The sample gives about 2,400 clones, about a fifth of which show up once; roughly 14% is in the top ten. The specimen was normal lung tissue next to the tumor, collected before any cancer treatment. These receptors were collected from a man aged 40 to 70 with stage I squamous cell lung carcinoma. The CDR3 runs from the conserved cysteine through the conserved F or W. A D gene is named only where the DNA matches it firmly. Clone size is stated in some rows and not others, as once, few, many or a class when expanded.

D | J | V | size | CDR3 | DNA
- | TRBJ1-4 | TRBV6-8 | - | CASSPRTPGHEKLFF | TGTGCCAGCAGTCCTCGGACCCCAGGGCATGAAAAACTGTTTTTT
- | TRBJ1-2 | TRBV28 | - | CASSSSRAHYYGYTF | TGTGCCAGCAGTTCTTCCAGGGCCCACTACTATGGCTACACCTTC
- | TRBJ2-6 | TRBV11-3 | - | CASSLDHGSNVLTF | TGTGCCAGCAGCTTAGATCACGGTTCCAACGTCCTGACTTTC
- | TRBJ1-1 | TRBV11-3 | - | CASSLAGTMNTEAFF | TGTGCCAGCAGCTTGGCAGGGACCATGAACACTGAAGCTTTCTTT
- | TRBJ1-4 | TRBV28 | - | CASRPEGKANEKLFF | TGTGCCAGCAGACCTGAGGGGAAGGCAAATGAAAAACTGTTTTTT
- | TRBJ2-3 | TRBV19 | - | CASSITPDTQYF | TGTGCCAGTAGTATCACCCCAGATACGCAGTATTTT
- | TRBJ2-7 | TRBV9 | few | CASKLIAYEQYF | TGTGCCAGCAAGCTGATAGCCTACGAGCAGTACTTC
- | TRBJ1-5 | TRBV18 | - | CASSASGQGQPQHF | TGTGCCAGCTCTGCCTCAGGGCAGGGTCAGCCCCAGCATTTT
- | TRBJ2-2 | TRBV6-8 | few | CASSALGNTGELFF | TGTGCCAGCAGTGCATTGGGGAACACCGGGGAGCTGTTTTTT
- | TRBJ1-6 | TRBV11-3 | - | CASSLDGGAANSPLHF | TGTGCCAGCAGCTTAGATGGAGGGGCCGCTAATTCACCCCTCCACTTT